A single sample is the source of the 27 T cell receptor beta chains below, sequenced in a study of shared clonotypes between healthy human individuals (dated by TCRdb to 2018 to 2021). Receptors were amplified or captured by the immunoSEQ multiplex PCR assay. TCRdb stores this immuneACCESS table with in-frame sequences only. Part of the clones is absent; in the studies checked, under half of the shortfall reflects unresolved V genes, and no reason is known for the rest. Counted in this sample were 800,000 or so clones; roughly 96% of them appeared once. Jointly, the top ten make up about 0.21% of the sample. For the CD8 naive samples, CD45RO-negative cells were positively selected for CCR7, yielding a CD45RA+CCR7+ population from which TemRA cells were excluded. Sequencing input: naive CD8+ T cells sorted from blood. The label giving this sample's cell subset or site can be read as: CD45RA+CCR7+. The receptors stem from a man younger than 40 in good health.

J is TRBJ1-1 and V is TRBV7-9; 9 bases are a match to TRBD1. CDR1 and CDR2 (germline): SEHNR, FQNEAQ (reference sequence). Losses at the gene ends were 4 bases for V and 4 bases for J; bases not matched to a gene: 10. The CDR3 is made up of 16 amino acids. The CDR3 DNA is TGTGCCAGCAGCTCCCCAGAACAGGGGGCGTCCACTGAAGCTTTCTTT. It is translated as CASSSPEQGASTEAFF.

This chain connects TRBV4-1 to TRBJ2-1; 9 bases line up with TRBD1. With 4 bases clipped from V and 2 bases from J, the junction kept 6 bases outside the gene matches. Germline CDR1 reads MGHRA; CDR2 reads YSYEKL. The CDR3 loop spans 16 amino acids. The DNA of the CDR3 is TGCGCCAGCAGCCTTACCGGGACAGGGACCTACAATGAGCAGTTCTTC. Its protein product is CASSLTGTGTYNEQFF.

J is TRBJ2-1 and V is TRBV4-3; 9 bases agree with TRBD2. CDR3 length: 20 residues. Germline V gene data show CDR1 as LGHNA and CDR2 as YSLEER. J lost 0 bases, V lost 0 bases, and 12 bases had no gene match. The CDR3 spells CASSQDSRGREGNSYNEQFF. CDR3 nucleotides: TGCGCCAGCAGCCAAGATTCTAGGGGGCGGGAGGGGAACTCCTACAATGAGCAGTTCTTC.

The chain carries TRBV7-9 and TRBJ2-1; D remains unclear. Germline values: CDR1 SEHNR, CDR2 FQNEAQ (reference sequence). This CDR3 comprises 12 residues. Trimming removed 3 bases at V and 6 bases at J, with 6 bases between. This CDR3 is CASSLKPNEQFF. The CDR3 DNA reads as TGTGCCAGCAGCTTGAAGCCCAATGAGCAGTTCTTC.

The chain combines TRBV11-2 with TRBJ1-5; D unclear. The V gene's germline CDR1 is SGHAT and CDR2 FQNNGV. CDR3 length equals 18 residues. Trimming cost V 1 base and J 2 bases, with 18 bases left between them. The CDR3: CASSLGTTPLKGNQPQHF. Here the CDR3 DNA reads TGTGCCAGCAGCTTAGGGACCACTCCCTTGAAAGGCAATCAGCCCCAGCATTTT.

This chain links TRBV7-9 with TRBJ2-7; 7 bases map to TRBD2. The ends lost 4 bases at V and 3 bases at J; junction bases unmatched: 15. This CDR3 has 17 residues. The germline V gene encodes CDR1 SEHNR and CDR2 FQNEAQ (reference sequence). Written as DNA, the CDR3 is TGTGCCAGCAGCTCGTGGAGGGGAGGGCTAGGATACTACGAGCAGTACTTC. This codes for CASSSWRGGLGYYEQYF.

V gene TRBV7-9 combines with J gene TRBJ2-3; D is perhaps TRBD2 (6 bases). CDR1 and CDR2 from the germline V gene are SEHNR and FQNEAQ (reference sequence). The CDR3 spans 17 residues. V was trimmed by 2 bases and J by 1 base, leaving 16 bases between them. CDR3: CASSLPARASGTDTQYF. The DNA for the CDR3 is TGTGCCAGCAGCTTACCCGCCCGAGCTAGCGGCACAGATACGCAGTATTTT. Looking up the rest from reference TRBV7-9 and TRBJ2-3 gives the full variable domain: DTGVSQNPRHKITKRGQNVTFRCDPISEHNRLYWYRQTLGQGPEFLTYFQNEAQLEKSRLLSDRFSAERPKGSFSTLEIQRTEQGDSAMYLCASSLPARASGTDTQYFGPGTRLTVL.

This sequence joins TRBV4-1 and TRBJ2-7; D possibly corresponds to TRBD1 (6 bases). This CDR3 spans 16 amino acids. Germline CDR1 is MGHRA and CDR2 is YSYEKL. Trimming removed 0 bases from V and 0 bases from J, with 12 bases in between. The CDR3 reads CASSQETGRSSYEQYF. CDR3 DNA sequence: TGCGCCAGCAGCCAAGAGACAGGAAGGAGCTCCTACGAGCAGTACTTC.

A note on this clone: The junction differs from germline at one of its ends, possibly a read error. CDR3 sequence reads: CASSLEYGDTDTQYF. The CDR3 DNA sequence: TGTGCTAGCAGCTTAGAGTACGGAGACACAGATACGCAGTATTTT. The rearrangement links TRBV7-7 to TRBJ2-3; D ambiguous. The CDR3 sequence is 15 residues long. Per germline, CDR1 SSHAT and CDR2 FNYEAQ (reference sequence).

This clone appeared a single time. CDR3 in DNA: TGTGCCAGCAGTTTAAGCTTCGGAGGCTCCTACGAGCAGTACTTC. Protein: CASSLSFGGSYEQYF. The genes are TRBV27 and TRBJ2-7; D may be TRBD2 (5 bases). Germline CDR1 MNHEY, CDR2 SMNVEV (reference sequence). The CDR3 covers 15 residues. The V end lost 2 bases, the J end lost 0 bases, and 11 bases lay between the germline ends.

This chain uses TRBV27 with TRBJ1-5; D is perhaps TRBD1 (6 bases). Between the trimmed V and J ends, which lost 5 bases and 0 bases, there was a span of 23 bases. The CDR3 runs 19 residues. From germline, CDR1 is MNHEY and CDR2 SMNVEV (reference sequence). The CDR3 region has the DNA TGTGCCAGCAGTCCAAACACAGGGATAACGGCACTTAGCAATCAGCCCCAGCATTTT. Translating gives CASSPNTGITALSNQPQHF.

The chain has TRBV14 and TRBJ2-6; 7 bases fit TRBD1. With 10 bases clipped from V and 4 bases from J, the junction kept 7 bases outside the gene matches. The V gene's germline CDR1 is SGHDN and CDR2 FVKESK. The CDR3 is 14 residues long. The CDR3 sequence: CATSTGSGANVLTF. CDR3 nucleotides: TGTGCCACTTCGACAGGGTCGGGGGCCAACGTCCTGACTTTC.

This clone was seen a single time. The rearrangement links TRBV13 to TRBJ2-7; D might be TRBD2 (6 bases). Trimming pared 4 bases from V and 3 bases from J, leaving 10 bases between. Germline V CDR1 and CDR2: PRHDT, FYEKMQ (reference sequence). The CDR3 consists of 13 residues. The DNA for the CDR3 is TGTGCCAGCAGCTCGGGGGACGGCTACGAGCAGTACTTC. Amino acids: CASSSGDGYEQYF. The full variable domain, with the rest looked up from reference TRBV13 and TRBJ2-7, is AAGVIQSPRHLIKEKRETATLKCYPIPRHDTVYWYQQGPGQDPQFLISFYEKMQSDKGSIPDRFSAQQFSDYHSELNMSSLELGDSALYFCASSSGDGYEQYFGPGTRLTVT.

The chain couples TRBV12-5 to TRBJ2-7, with 8 bases matching TRBD2. V was clipped by 7 bases and J by 3 bases; unmatched bases: 5. The germline gives CDR1 LGHNT, CDR2 FRNRAP. The CDR3 is 13 residues long. CDR3 sequence reads: CASAIAGSYEQYF. For the CDR3, the DNA is TGTGCTAGTGCCATAGCGGGAAGCTACGAGCAGTACTTC.

Remarks on this clone: Other DNA sequences within the sample encode an identical CDR3. The chain links TRBV7-9 to TRBJ2-1; D perhaps matches TRBD1 (6 bases). Germline CDR1 reads SEHNR; CDR2 reads FQNEAQ (reference sequence). The CDR3 runs to 14 residues. The V gene lost 1 base and the J gene lost 4 bases, with 8 bases spanning the gap. Here the CDR3 reads CASSLGTAYNEQFF. The DNA for the CDR3 is TGTGCCAGCAGCTTAGGGACAGCGTACAATGAGCAGTTCTTC.

For this clone: Other DNA sequences of this sample code for an identical CDR3. The CDR3 loop reads CASSFLAGSSYNEQFF. CDR3 sequence (DNA): TGTGCCAGCAGTTTCCTAGCGGGCAGCTCCTACAATGAGCAGTTCTTC. The V call is TRBV27, the J call TRBJ2-1, with TRBD2 matching over 8 bases. This CDR3 is built from 16 residues. Per the germline V gene, CDR1 is MNHEY and CDR2 is SMNVEV (reference sequence). J was trimmed by 0 bases and V by 3 bases; bases with no gene match: 4.

J is TRBJ2-5 and V is TRBV11-2; a possible D gene is TRBD2 (6 bases). V was shortened by 3 bases and J by 6 bases, with 8 bases between the two germline ends. CDR3 length: 12 amino acids. Germline CDR1 SGHAT, CDR2 FQNNGV. The CDR3 region is CASSLEGKTQYF. DNA of the CDR3: TGTGCCAGCAGCTTGGAGGGAAAGACCCAGTACTTC.

V is TRBV7-7 and J is TRBJ2-3; D is undetermined. The CDR3 has 13 residues. Germline-derived CDR1 and CDR2 are SSHAT and FNYEAQ (reference sequence). Trimming pared 5 bases from V and 3 bases from J, leaving 9 bases between. The CDR3 DNA sequence: TGTGCCAGCAGCCCTTTGCCGACAGATACGCAGTATTTT. Its translation is CASSPLPTDTQYF.

CDR3 nucleotides: TGCGCCAGCAGTTCGGGACAGGCGAACACAGATACGCAGTATTTT. Translating it yields CASSSGQANTDTQYF. The chain uses TRBV10-1 and TRBJ2-3, with 8 bases that match TRBD1. The V and J ends lost 5 bases and 2 bases, in that order; junction bases with no gene match: 6. Germline V gives CDR1 WNHNN, CDR2 SYGVQD (reference sequence). The CDR3 has 15 residues.

This clone was seen only once. V gene TRBV13 combines with J gene TRBJ1-2, with 9 bases that match TRBD1. With 3 bases clipped from V and 6 bases from J, the junction kept 11 bases outside the gene matches. There are 16 residues in the CDR3. Germline lookup yields CDR1 PRHDT and CDR2 FYEKMQ (reference sequence). CDR3 residues: CASSFGDRASDHGYTF. In DNA form, the CDR3 reads TGTGCCAGCAGCTTCGGGGACAGGGCTTCTGATCATGGCTACACCTTC.

The genes are TRBV7-9 and TRBJ2-1; D perhaps matches TRBD1 (6 bases). The length of the CDR3 is 13 residues. Looked up from germline, CDR1 is SEHNR and CDR2 is FQNEAQ (reference sequence). Trimming took off 1 base at V and 6 bases at J, with 7 bases between the two ends. CDR3 in DNA: TGTGCCAGCAGCTTAGGGGACATCAATGAGCAGTTCTTC. This encodes CASSLGDINEQFF.

This chain joins TRBV11-3 and TRBJ2-1; 10 bases align to TRBD1. The CDR3 totals 14 residues. Germline V gene data show CDR1 as SGHNT and CDR2 as YENEEA. The V and J ends lost 5 bases and 8 bases, in that order; junction bases with no gene match: 6. This CDR3 reads CASSPDRGQDEQFF. The CDR3 bases are TGTGCCAGCAGCCCCGACAGGGGGCAAGATGAGCAGTTCTTC.

The V and J genes are TRBV28 and TRBJ2-1, with D tentatively TRBD2 (5 bases). This CDR3 contains 16 residues. The germline V gene has CDR1 MDHEN and CDR2 SYDVKM. Trimming took off 6 bases at V and 3 bases at J, with 18 bases between the two ends. In DNA, the CDR3 is TGTGCCAGCAGCCCCTACCGGGGAAGTAACTACAATGAGCAGTTCTTC. As protein: CASSPYRGSNYNEQFF.

The V gene is TRBV28, the J gene TRBJ1-2; no clear D. V gave up 6 bases and J gave up 4 bases, with 15 bases separating them. CDR1 is MDHEN, CDR2 SYDVKM, per germline. The CDR3 extends over 14 amino acids. Written as DNA, the CDR3 is TGTGCCAGCAGGGAGCTGGGAGACGTCTATGGCTACACCTTC. It specifies CASRELGDVYGYTF.

This chain uses TRBV28 with TRBJ2-3, with 14 bases aligning to TRBD2. The CDR3 has 18 amino acids. Unmatched junction bases numbered 9, after V lost 7 bases and J lost 0 bases. Germline V gene data show CDR1 as MDHEN and CDR2 as SYDVKM. The CDR3: CASNDGTSGSLSTDTQYF. The CDR3 DNA follows: TGTGCCAGCAATGATGGGACTAGCGGGAGCCTTAGCACAGATACGCAGTATTTT.

The chain couples TRBV7-8 to TRBJ2-2, with TRBD2 matching 9 bases. The CDR3 loop spans 19 amino acids. CDR1 and CDR2 from the germline V gene are SGHVS and FQNEAQ. The junction had 12 bases not matched to a gene; V was cut back by 0 bases and J by 4 bases. The CDR3 spells CASSLAAGGPVVSTGELFF. CDR3 in DNA: TGTGCCAGCAGCTTAGCGGCGGGAGGGCCCGTGGTGAGCACCGGGGAGCTGTTTTTT.

The chain recombines TRBV9 with TRBJ2-3; D perhaps matches TRBD2 (6 bases). V was pared by 6 bases and J by 4 bases, with 18 bases between. CDR3 length: 15 residues. The germline V gene encodes CDR1 SGDLS and CDR2 YYNGEE. CDR3 loop: CASTRRGLDADTQYF. DNA for the CDR3: TGTGCCAGCACCAGGCGGGGCCTTGATGCAGATACGCAGTATTTT.